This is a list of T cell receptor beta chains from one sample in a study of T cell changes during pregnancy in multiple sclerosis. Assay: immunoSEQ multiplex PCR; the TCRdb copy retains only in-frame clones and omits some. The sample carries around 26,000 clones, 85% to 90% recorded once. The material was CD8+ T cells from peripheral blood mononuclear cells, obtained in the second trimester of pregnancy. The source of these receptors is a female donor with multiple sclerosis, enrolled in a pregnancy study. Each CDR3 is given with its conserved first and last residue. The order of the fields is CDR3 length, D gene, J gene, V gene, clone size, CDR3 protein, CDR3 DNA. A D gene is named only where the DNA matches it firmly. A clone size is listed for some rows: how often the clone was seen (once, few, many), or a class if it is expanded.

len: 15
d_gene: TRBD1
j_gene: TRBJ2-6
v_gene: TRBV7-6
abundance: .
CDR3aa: CASSSTGAGANVLTF
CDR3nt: TGTGCCAGCAGCTCGACAGGGGCTGGGGCCAACGTCCTGACTTTC

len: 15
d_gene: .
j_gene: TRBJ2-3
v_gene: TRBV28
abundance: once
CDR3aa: CASSFRDSSTDTQYF
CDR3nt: TGTGCCAGCAGCTTTCGGGACTCAAGCACAGATACGCAGTATTTT

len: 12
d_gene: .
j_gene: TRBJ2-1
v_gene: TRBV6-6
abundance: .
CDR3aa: CASSYSGSEQFF
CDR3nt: TGTGCCAGCAGTTACAGCGGCTCTGAGCAGTTCTTC

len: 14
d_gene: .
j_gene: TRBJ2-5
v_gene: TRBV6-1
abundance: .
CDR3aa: CASTSGGYQETQYF
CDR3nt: TGTGCCAGCACCTCTGGGGGGTACCAAGAGACCCAGTACTTC

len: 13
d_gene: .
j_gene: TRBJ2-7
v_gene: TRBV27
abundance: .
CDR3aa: CASSPGPAGGQYF
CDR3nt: TGTGCCAGCAGCCCCGGGCCAGCCGGAGGGCAGTACTTC

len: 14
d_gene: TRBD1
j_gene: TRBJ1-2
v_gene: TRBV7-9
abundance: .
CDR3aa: CASTLPQGANGYTF
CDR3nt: TGTGCCAGCACTCTACCCCAGGGGGCGAATGGCTACACCTTC

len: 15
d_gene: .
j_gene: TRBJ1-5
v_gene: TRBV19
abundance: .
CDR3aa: CASLPSAVSNQPQHF
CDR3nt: TGTGCCAGCCTGCCGTCGGCGGTTAGCAATCAGCCCCAGCATTTT

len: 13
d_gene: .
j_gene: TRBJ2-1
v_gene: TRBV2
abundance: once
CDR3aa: CASSLDRHNEQFF
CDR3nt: TGTGCCAGCAGTCTCGACAGACACAATGAGCAGTTCTTC

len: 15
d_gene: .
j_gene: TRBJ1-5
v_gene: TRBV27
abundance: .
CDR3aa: CASSFGRGSNQPQHF
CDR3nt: TGTGCCAGCAGTTTCGGAAGAGGAAGCAATCAGCCCCAGCATTTT

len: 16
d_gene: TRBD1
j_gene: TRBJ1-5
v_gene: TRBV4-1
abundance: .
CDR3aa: CASSQDKGGQNQPQHF
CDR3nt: TGCGCCAGCAGCCAAGATAAGGGGGGACAGAATCAGCCCCAGCATTTT

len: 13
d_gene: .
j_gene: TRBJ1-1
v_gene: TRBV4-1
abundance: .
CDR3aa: CASSHRRDTEAFF
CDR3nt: TGCGCCAGCAGCCACCGACGGGACACTGAAGCTTTCTTT

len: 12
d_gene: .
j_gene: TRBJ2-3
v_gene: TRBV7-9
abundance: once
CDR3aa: CASSPGGDTQYF
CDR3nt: TGTGCCAGCAGCCCCGGGGGAGATACGCAGTATTTT

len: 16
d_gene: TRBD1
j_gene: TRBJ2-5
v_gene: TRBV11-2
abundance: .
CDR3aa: CASSSTLDRGPETQYF
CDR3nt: TGTGCCAGCAGCTCGACTTTGGACAGGGGGCCGGAGACCCAGTACTTC

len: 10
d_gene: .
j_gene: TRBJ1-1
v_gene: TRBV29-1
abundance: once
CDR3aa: CSVGGVWAFF
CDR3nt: TGCAGCGTTGGGGGGGTGTGGGCTTTCTTT

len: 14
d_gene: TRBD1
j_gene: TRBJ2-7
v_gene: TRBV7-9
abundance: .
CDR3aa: CASTRPGQSYEQYF
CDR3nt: TGTGCCAGCACTCGACCGGGACAGAGCTACGAGCAGTACTTC

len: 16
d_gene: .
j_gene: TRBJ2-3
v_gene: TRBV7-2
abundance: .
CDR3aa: CASSFSRGGRTDTQYF
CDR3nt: TGTGCCAGCAGCTTCAGCCGGGGTGGACGCACAGATACGCAGTATTTT

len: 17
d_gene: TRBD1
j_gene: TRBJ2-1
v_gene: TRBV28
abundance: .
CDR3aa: CASSLRQTGSPFNEQFF
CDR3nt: TGTGCCAGCAGTTTACGCCAGACAGGGTCGCCTTTCAATGAGCAGTTCTTC

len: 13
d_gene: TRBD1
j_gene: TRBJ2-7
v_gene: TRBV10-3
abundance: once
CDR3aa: CAIRPGTAYEQYF
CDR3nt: TGTGCCATCCGACCAGGGACAGCCTACGAGCAGTACTTC

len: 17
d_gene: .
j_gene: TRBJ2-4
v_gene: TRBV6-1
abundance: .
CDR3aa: CASSEPRQSLAKNIQYF
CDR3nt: TGTGCCAGCAGTGAACCGCGGCAGTCCCTAGCCAAAAACATTCAGTACTTC